This T cell receptor (beta chain) emerged from a study of regulatory T cells in long-lasting Graves disease. Study context: In persistent Graves' disease, antithyroid drugs had been taken for over 5 years and TSH receptor antibodies stayed positive. Study-wide results and limits: In persistent patients, shared public clonotypes (roughly 2,700) outnumbered those in new patients (almost 1,000).

This clonotype turned up a few times. Its specificity is not known. The CDR3 runs 15 residues. The germline V gene encodes CDR1 LNHNV and CDR2 YYDKDF (reference sequence). The V end was cut by 9 bases, the J end by 0 bases, with 17 bases between. Researchers made TCR beta libraries by using iRepertoire HTBI primers and running Arm-PCR on CDR3 regions. From the multiplex PCR reads, TCRdb called clonotypes with MiXCR, one entry per CDR3 protein. The sample lists about 450,000 distinct CDR3 sequences, 23% occurring once. Specified time point: persistent/refractory GD, antithyroid drugs over 5 years with positive TRAb. RNA isolated from PBMCs was used to make the TCR library.

The clonotype originates from a female donor with Graves disease. The genes are TRBV15 and TRBJ1-1; the D is unclear. The material was peripheral blood mononuclear cells (PBMCs), obtained when the disease was refractory, from a patient treated with antithyroid drugs. DNA of the CDR3: TGTGCCACAACCCATTCAGAACGATTGAACACTGAAGCTTTCTTT. It encodes CATTHSERLNTEAFF.